The sequence of this TCR beta chain was determined in a study of CD8 T cells in Susac syndrome. CD8+ and CD4+ blood T cells underwent TCR beta sequencing. Isolation of CD8+ and CD4+ T cells was performed negatively, whereas enrichment of TEMRA cells was done by FACS. RNA was extracted with the RNeasy kit, and a quantity of roughly 0.45 to 1 ug was reverse transcribed using random hexamers. One entry per CDR3 protein results from TCRdb running MiXCR on the immunoSEQ multiplex PCR reads. The table lists 100,000 to 150,000 distinct CDR3 sequences, 94% of them singletons. What was sequenced was CD4+ T cells from PBMCs. The sequence was collected from a human donor with multiple sclerosis.

The CDR3 region has the DNA TGTGCCAGCAGCCGGGGGACCGGGACAATAGTTGAAGCTTTCTTT. Its translation is CASSRGTGTIVEAFF. The chain has TRBV3-1 and TRBJ1-1, with D perhaps matching TRBD1 (6 bases). CDR3 size: 15 residues. The germline CDR1 and CDR2 sequences are LGHDT and YNNKEL (reference sequence). Trimming left V 4 bases short and J 7 bases short, with 19 bases between.